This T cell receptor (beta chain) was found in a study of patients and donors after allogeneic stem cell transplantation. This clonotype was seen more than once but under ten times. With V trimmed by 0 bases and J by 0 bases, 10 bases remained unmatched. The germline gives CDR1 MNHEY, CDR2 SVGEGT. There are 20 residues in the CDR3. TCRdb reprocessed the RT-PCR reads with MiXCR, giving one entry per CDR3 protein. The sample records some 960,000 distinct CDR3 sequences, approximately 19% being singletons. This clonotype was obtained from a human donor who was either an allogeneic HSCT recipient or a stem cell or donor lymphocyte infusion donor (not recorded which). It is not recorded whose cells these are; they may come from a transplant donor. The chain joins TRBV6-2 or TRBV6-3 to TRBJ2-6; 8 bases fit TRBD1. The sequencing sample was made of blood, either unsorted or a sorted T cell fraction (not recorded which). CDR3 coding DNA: TGTGCCAGCAGTTACTCAGTCCCGGGACAGGTTCTCTCTGGGGCCAACGTCCTGACTTTC. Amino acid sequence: CASSYSVPGQVLSGANVLTF.